The rows below give T cell receptor beta chains drawn from one sample of a study of cytomegalovirus exposure and HLA in healthy donors. The protocol was immunoSEQ multiplex PCR, while the TCRdb copy is restricted to in-frame clones and leaves out a portion. The sample table sets out 130,000 or so clones. The sequenced material came from PBMCs. The receptors come from a young woman in good health and CMV-seronegative. CDR3s include the opening cysteine and the closing phenylalanine or tryptophan.

j_gene,v_gene,CDR3aa
TRBJ2-1,TRBV5-1,CASSFWGTSGSNEQFF
TRBJ2-2,TRBV15,CATSKGDTGELFF
TRBJ2-3,TRBV9,CASSPRREAGAGDTQYF
TRBJ2-2,TRBV7-2,CASSFRTGTGELFF
TRBJ2-3,TRBV7-3,CASSPRGPSTDTQYF
TRBJ1-1,TRBV11-2,CASSLYSTRPFF
TRBJ1-2,TRBV20-1,CSAPRELGYTF
TRBJ1-2,TRBV27,CASSLVPANNYGYTF
TRBJ2-1,TRBV19,CASSIVPAGGQNEQFF
TRBJ2-1,TRBV6-1,CASSEEAGTGFNEQFF
TRBJ2-2,TRBV7-3,CASSLTGRVGELFF
TRBJ1-4,TRBV18,CASSPPGRGNEKLFF
TRBJ2-2,TRBV15,CATRKGEGTGELFF
TRBJ2-1,TRBV14,CASSQTSGRAGQFF
.,TRBV5-4,CASSLETSGDEQYF
TRBJ2-3,TRBV19,CASSQTGITDTQYF
TRBJ2-1,TRBV6-4,CASSFSGTPLSSYNEQFF
TRBJ1-2,TRBV5-4,CASGLSNYGYTF
TRBJ2-3,TRBV7-8,CASSLKRTGGTDTQYF
TRBJ1-1,TRBV4-2,CASSQEYRDTEAFF
TRBJ2-1,TRBV4-1,CASSDPVGYEQFF
TRBJ2-3,TRBV11-1,CASSPGLAGVFADTQYF
TRBJ1-1,TRBV5-1,CASSLRVASGGPTEAFF
TRBJ1-2,TRBV5-1,CASSKAGGGYGYTF
TRBJ1-1,TRBV6-5,CASSRSTEAFF
TRBJ2-1,TRBV9,CASSVNGLAGNEQFF
TRBJ2-7,TRBV19,CASSWGESSYEQYF
TRBJ2-1,TRBV7-2,CASSLRGRAEFF
TRBJ2-5,TRBV4-1,CASTKDIGGSETQYF
TRBJ2-3,TRBV13,CASSSTRLAGCYF
TRBJ2-3,TRBV5-6,CASSLPAGEATDTQYF
TRBJ2-3,TRBV6-6,CASSYGTSGGTDTQYF
TRBJ1-5,TRBV27,CASSLSGGGASNQPQHF
TRBJ1-3,TRBV25-1,CASSETGTSSGNTIYF
TRBJ2-4,TRBV11-1,CASSSLQGAKNIQYF
TRBJ1-2,TRBV15,CATSRGGTYGYTF
TRBJ2-7,TRBV29-1,CSVELAGYEQYF
TRBJ1-5,TRBV18,CASSLRTGGNGNQPQHF
TRBJ2-2,TRBV12-5,CASAQGSGNTGELFF
TRBJ1-1,TRBV9,CASSGGGQGSTEAFF